This T cell receptor (beta chain) was sequenced during a study of OX40 agonist ivuxolimab in advanced cancers. Study as a whole: A history of anti-PD-1, anti-PD-L1 or anti-CTLA-4 therapy was acceptable, and approximately 39% had some.

Using immunoSEQ multiplex PCR, the repertoire was profiled, and TCRdb retains in-frame clones only, with some absent. The repertoire holds 71,000 or so clones, with 93% as singletons. Points on this clone: What it binds is unknown.

The CDR3 is 15 amino acids. V was pared by 6 bases and J by 5 bases, with 20 bases between. Germline assignment: CDR1 MGHDK and CDR2 SYGVNS. Study results and limitations: Expanded clones tended on average to be more numerous among CD8+ T cells than CD4+.

This sequence was found in an adult with an advanced solid tumor such as melanoma, head and neck, liver or kidney cancer. The material was CD4+ or CD8+ T cells sorted from blood, obtained in a trial of the OX40 agonist ivuxolimab. The chain is built from TRBV25-1 and TRBJ2-7; D perhaps matches TRBD1 (8 bases). The CDR3 DNA is TGTGCCAGCAGCCAACAACAGGGGGAGGGCCACGAGCAGTACTTC. Translation: CASSQQQGEGHEQYF.